This TCR beta chain emerged from a study of neurological immune-mediated disorders. Study findings and constraints: HTLV-1-associated myelopathy ranked highest for TCR clonal expansion and multiple sclerosis lowest, beneath healthy controls. No CDR3 amino acid sequences were shared by expanded clones across subjects, suggesting private repertoires in all groups.

Of note for this clonotype: Its antigen is unidentified.

Time point meaning: longitudinal time-point 2. PBMCs stored at -80 C, numbering 2 million, were the origin of the unsorted libraries. Template-switch 5'RACE cDNA synthesis added a 10-nucleotide unique molecular identifier. One entry per CDR3 protein results from TCRdb running MiXCR on the 5' RACE reads. The sample lists roughly 98,000 distinct CDR3 sequences; about 12% were seen once. The sequenced sample consisted of PBMCs. The sequence was collected from a female donor with HTLV-1-associated myelopathy (HAM/TSP).

CDR3 nucleotides: TGTGCCAGCAGCTTAAGTGGGACAGGACCCGACAATGAGCAGTTCTTC. This sequence encodes CASSLSGTGPDNEQFF. V gene TRBV13 combines with J gene TRBJ2-1, with 8 bases fitting TRBD1. CDR1 and CDR2 from the germline V gene are PRHDT and FYEKMQ (reference sequence). This CDR3 is built from 16 residues. V shed 2 bases and J 5 bases; nucleotides not matched to a gene: 8. Combining the CDR3 with reference TRBV13 and TRBJ2-1 gives the whole variable domain AAGVIQSPRHLIKEKRETATLKCYPIPRHDTVYWYQQGPGQDPQFLISFYEKMQSDKGSIPDRFSAQQFSDYHSELNMSSLELGDSALYFCASSLSGTGPDNEQFFGPGTRLTVL.